This T cell receptor beta chain originates from a study of blood T cells in healthy people across ages. Next came a second PCR, run for 7 to 11 cycles, which used a sample-barcoded 5' primer along with a J-beta primer mix. TCRdb ran MiXCR on the 5' RACE reads and lists one entry per CDR3 protein. The table shows about 1.8 million distinct CDR3 sequences, with 49% occurring only once. Germline CDR1 reads LGHNA; CDR2 reads YSLEER. V was shortened by 1 base and J by 5 bases, with 9 bases between the two germline ends. The CDR3 consists of 14 residues. The chain links TRBV4-3 to TRBJ2-1; D not certain. This sequence originates from a woman in her thirties or forties in good health. The sequenced material came from blood. The CDR3 coding sequence is TGCGCCAGCAGCCAAGGTAGGGCGGACAATGAGCAGTTCTTC. It yields the protein CASSQGRADNEQFF.